A selection of T cell receptor beta chains follows, all from one sample in a study of T cells in tuberculosis. Produced via immunoSEQ multiplex PCR; TCRdb's table is partial and in-frame only. This repertoire shows around 30,000 clones, over 85% found once; its top ten account for around 10%. This sample comprised PBMCs, obtained at tuberculosis diagnosis. The receptors derive from an adult with tuberculosis. CDR3s include the opening cysteine and the closing phenylalanine or tryptophan. The D gene is left open where the match is weak. The size entry is marked missing in some rows and otherwise reads once, few, many or a size class.

cdr3_length	d_call	j_call	v_call	clone_size	cdr3_nt	cdr3_aa
17	-	TRBJ2-5	TRBV5-1	-	TGCGCCAGCAGCTATGGACAGCCGGTCGGGGTTGCGGAGACCCAGTACTTC	CASSYGQPVGVAETQYF
16	-	TRBJ1-4	TRBV28	-	TGTGCCAGCTCGGGCGGGGGCAGGGGAACTAATGAAAAACTGTTTTTT	CASSGGGRGTNEKLFF
15	TRBD2	TRBJ2-7	TRBV4-2	-	TGTGCCAGCAGCCAAGTAGCGGGGGGCTCCTACGAGCAGTACTTC	CASSQVAGGSYEQYF
12	TRBD1	TRBJ2-5	TRBV2	-	TGTGCCTGGGGACAGGACCAAGAGACCCAGTACTTC	CAWGQDQETQYF
17	TRBD1	TRBJ2-7	TRBV30	-	TGTGCCTGGAGCGGCCCCGGGACAGGGGAGGACCCCTACGAGCAGTACTTC	CAWSGPGTGEDPYEQYF
16	TRBD2	TRBJ2-7	TRBV5-6	-	TGTGCCAGCAGTTATCTTAGCGGGAGAATCTCCTACGAGCAGTACTTC	CASSYLSGRISYEQYF
12	TRBD1	TRBJ1-2	TRBV19	-	TGTGCCAGCGTACAGGGGGCTTATGGCTACACCTTC	CASVQGAYGYTF
17	TRBD1	TRBJ1-5	TRBV19	-	TGTGCCAGTAGTATAGGACTCGGCAGGGGGCGAGGACAGCCCCAGCATTTT	CASSIGLGRGRGQPQHF
14	TRBD1	TRBJ1-2	TRBV5-4	-	TGTGCCAGCAGCTTGGACGGACAGGCGTATGGCTACACCTTC	CASSLDGQAYGYTF
14	-	TRBJ2-2	TRBV19	-	TGTGCCAGTAGTACAGGGGCGACCACCGGGGAGCTGTTTTTT	CASSTGATTGELFF
16	TRBD2	TRBJ2-1	TRBV11-2	-	TGTGCCAGCAGCCTTGGGAGGAGCGGGAGATGGGGTGAGCAGTTCTTC	CASSLGRSGRWGEQFF
15	TRBD2	TRBJ2-1	TRBV7-2	-	TGTGCCAGCAGCCTCCAGCGGGGCAGCTACAATGAGCAGTTCTTC	CASSLQRGSYNEQFF
12	-	TRBJ2-7	TRBV30	-	TGTGCCTGGAGTGTACTCAGCGTCGAGCAGTACTTC	CAWSVLSVEQYF
17	-	TRBJ2-7	TRBV4-1	-	TGCGCCAGCAGCCAAGGAATCGACTTTCGCTCCCTCTACGAGCAGTACTTC	CASSQGIDFRSLYEQYF
16	TRBD1	TRBJ1-4	TRBV4-1	-	TGCGCCAGCAGCCTCGGACAGGGTGCAACTAATGAAAAACTGTTTTTT	CASSLGQGATNEKLFF
19	TRBD1	TRBJ2-7	TRBV14	-	TGTGCCAGCAGCCAAGATTGGGTTGGAGTGGGGACAGGGGATTTGGAGCAGTACTTC	CASSQDWVGVGTGDLEQYF
16	TRBD2	TRBJ2-1	TRBV5-6	-	TGTGCCAGCAGCTTGGTTGGCCTAGCGGGCTACAATGAGCAGTTCTTC	CASSLVGLAGYNEQFF
16	-	TRBJ2-1	TRBV4-1	-	TGCGCCAGCAGCCAGATTTCGGACAGAGTCTACAATGAGCAGTTCTTC	CASSQISDRVYNEQFF
14	-	TRBJ2-1	TRBV28	-	TGTGCCAGCGGATCGGCAGGGAAGAACAATGAGCAGTTCTTC	CASGSAGKNNEQFF
15	TRBD2	TRBJ2-7	TRBV28	once	TGTGCCAGCAGCAGCATAGCGGGAGCCACTTACGAGCAGTACTTC	CASSSIAGATYEQYF
14	-	TRBJ1-2	TRBV5-4	once	TGTGCCAGCAGCCCTACAGGTAGTAACTATGGCTACACCTTC	CASSPTGSNYGYTF
14	-	TRBJ1-1	TRBV10-3	-	TGTGCCATCAGTGACGGCGACGCGGGAGGTGAAGCTTTCTTT	CAISDGDAGGEAFF
14	TRBD2	TRBJ2-7	TRBV11-2	-	TGTGCCAGCAGCTTAATTAGCGGGGGCGAAGAGCAGTACTTC	CASSLISGGEEQYF
16	TRBD1	TRBJ2-2	TRBV6-5	-	TGTGCCAGCAGTTTCCGCCCGGGACAGGGGATGGGGGAGCTGTTTTTT	CASSFRPGQGMGELFF
13	TRBD1	TRBJ1-5	TRBV6-1	few	TGTGCCAGCAGCTTAGGACAGGATCAGCCCCAGCATTTT	CASSLGQDQPQHF
14	-	TRBJ1-2	TRBV5-1	-	TGCGCCAGCAGCTTGGAGGACATAAACTATGGCTACACCTTC	CASSLEDINYGYTF
14	-	TRBJ1-3	TRBV4-2	once	TGTGCCAGCAGCGGGGGGGCGGAAGGAAACACCATATATTTT	CASSGGAEGNTIYF
17	-	TRBJ2-3	TRBV5-1	-	TGCGCCAGCAGCTTGCAATATAGCGGGGACAGACAAGATACGCAGTATTTT	CASSLQYSGDRQDTQYF
13	TRBD1	TRBJ1-1	TRBV6-1	-	TGTGCCAGCACCGGGACAGGGGACCTTGAAGCTTTCTTT	CASTGTGDLEAFF